This T cell receptor beta chain was captured by sequencing in a study of monozygotic twins with inflammatory bowel disease. Points on this clonotype: Its antigen is undetermined.

The CDR3 length is 14 residues. Following a re-call of the 5' RACE reads, TCRdb has one entry per CDR3 protein and lacks DNA. The sample is made up of about 210,000 distinct CDR3 sequences, and the top ten hold approximately 7.7% of it. Study outcomes and limitations: TCRbeta inverse Simpson diversity was decreased in IBD patients versus healthy co-twins.

The sequencing sample was made of blood. The chain is built from TRBV12-3 or TRBV12-4 and TRBJ2-2; TCRdb's D gene call, TRBD2, goes unchecked for lack of DNA. The origin of this receptor is a human donor with ulcerative colitis or Crohn's disease, or a healthy co-twin of an affected twin (not recorded which). This chain's CDR3 is CASTRGTYTGELFF.